These 13 T cell receptor beta chains were sequenced from one sample in a study of blood T cell repertoires in COVID-19. Method: immunoSEQ multiplex PCR; TCRdb's copy keeps in-frame clones and lacks some. There are 65,000 to 100,000 clones in the sample; about 80% occur only once, and around 13% lies in the top ten. The sequencing input was peripheral blood. The receptors here all came from a human donor in a cohort sampled during active COVID-19.

The chain joins TRBV12-5 to TRBJ1-1; the D is unclear. Germline CDR1 reads LGHNT; CDR2 reads FRNRAP. This CDR3 spans 15 amino acids. Trimming left V 0 bases short and J 4 bases short, with 12 bases between. CDR3 coding DNA: TGTGCTAGTGGTTTGGTGGCAGGATGGGTCACTGAAGCTTTCTTT. Its protein product is CASGLVAGWVTEAFF.

The V gene is TRBV7-8, the J gene TRBJ2-7, with 8 bases lining up with TRBD1. The J segment lost 2 bases and the V segment lost 3 bases, leaving 12 bases of the junction unmatched. The CDR3 sequence is 17 residues long. Germline assignment: CDR1 SGHVS and CDR2 FQNEAQ. The CDR3 loop reads CASSFGASGTGTYEQYF. The CDR3 bases are TGTGCCAGCAGCTTCGGGGCCTCCGGGACAGGCACCTACGAGCAGTACTTC. The full variable domain, its missing parts supplied by reference TRBV7-8 and TRBJ2-7, is GAGVSQSPRYKVAKRGQDVALRCDPISGHVSLFWYQQALGQGPEFLTYFQNEAQLDKSGLPSDRFFAERPEGSVSTLKIQRTQQEDSAVYLCASSFGASGTGTYEQYFGPGTRLTVT.

V usage is TRBV10-3 and J usage is TRBJ1-1, with D unresolved. There are 13 residues in the CDR3. Trimming left V 4 bases short and J 6 bases short, with 12 bases between. Germline V CDR1 and CDR2: ENHRY, SYGVKD. CDR3 protein: CAISGSGIAEAFF. The CDR3 nucleotides read TGTGCCATCAGTGGGTCCGGGATCGCTGAAGCTTTCTTT.

As concerns this clone: Other DNA sequences in the sample encode the same CDR3. The chain employs TRBV27 and TRBJ1-5; 11 nucleotides line up with TRBD1. The CDR3 spans 14 residues. Germline CDR1 MNHEY, CDR2 SMNVEV (reference sequence). With V trimmed by 4 bases and J by 6 bases, 2 bases remained unmatched. CDR3 residues: CASSSGTGGQPQHF. CDR3 bases: TGTGCCAGCAGTTCCGGGACAGGGGGTCAGCCCCAGCATTTT.

This chain joins TRBV4-1 and TRBJ1-6; 8 bases map to TRBD1. The CDR3 totals 15 residues. V trimming: 8 bases; J trimming: 5 bases; junction bases outside the gene matches: 8. CDR1 is MGHRA, CDR2 YSYEKL, per germline. CDR3 amino acids: CASQRQGHDNSPLHF. The CDR3 DNA reads as TGCGCCAGCCAAAGACAGGGGCACGATAATTCACCCCTCCACTTT.

The genes are TRBV19 and TRBJ1-2; no firm D call. Germline V gene data show CDR1 as LNHDA and CDR2 as SQIVND (reference sequence). This CDR3 has 14 residues. V was trimmed by 3 bases and J by 2 bases, leaving 10 bases between them. The CDR3 is CASSIPGKNYGYTF. Here the CDR3 DNA reads TGTGCCAGTAGTATCCCGGGGAAGAACTATGGCTACACCTTC.

This chain uses TRBV4-1 with TRBJ1-1, with D maybe TRBD1 (5 bases). Germline CDR1 and CDR2: MGHRA and YSYEKL. CDR3 length equals 16 residues. Trimming cost V 0 bases and J 4 bases, with 15 bases left between them. The CDR3 protein is CASSQESRAGITEAFF. The CDR3 DNA reads TGCGCCAGCAGCCAAGAGTCTAGGGCAGGGATCACTGAAGCTTTCTTT.

The chain has TRBV9 and TRBJ1-6; D gene uncertain. Germline values: CDR1 SGDLS, CDR2 YYNGEE. The CDR3 totals 15 residues. Trimming took off 3 bases at V and 2 bases at J, with 9 bases between the two ends. The chain's CDR3 is CASSGASAYNSPLHF. CDR3 DNA sequence: TGTGCCAGCAGCGGGGCGTCGGCCTATAATTCACCCCTCCACTTT. The whole variable domain, filled in from reference TRBV9 and TRBJ1-6, reads DSGVTQTPKHLITATGQRVTLRCSPRSGDLSVYWYQQSLDQGLQFLIQYYNGEERAKGNILERFSAQQFPDLHSELNLSSLELGDSALYFCASSGASAYNSPLHFGNGTRLTVT.

V usage is TRBV5-1 and J usage is TRBJ2-5; TRBD2 agrees at 12 bases. CDR3 length: 16 residues. The V gene end was trimmed by 4 bases and the J gene end by 5 bases; junction bases not matched to a gene: 9. CDR1 and CDR2 from the germline V gene are SGHRS and YFSETQ. This chain's CDR3 is CASSTASTSGGETQYF. CDR3 in DNA: TGCGCCAGCAGCACGGCCTCGACTAGCGGGGGCGAGACCCAGTACTTC.

This chain uses TRBV6-2 or TRBV6-3 with TRBJ1-1, with a weak D call TRBD1 (5 bases). V was cut by 2 bases and J by 1 base, with 8 bases left in between. Germline V gene lookup returns CDR1 MNHEY and CDR2 SVGEGT. The CDR3 consists of 14 residues. For the CDR3, the DNA is TGTGCCAGCAGTTACGTGGGGGGGAACACTGAAGCTTTCTTT. Residues: CASSYVGGNTEAFF.

The chain has TRBV14 and TRBJ2-1, with TRBD2 matching 13 bases. The CDR3 length is 17 residues. Germline V gene data show CDR1 as SGHDN and CDR2 as FVKESK. After removal of 4 bases from V and 10 bases from J, the junction contained 13 bases not matched to a gene. As DNA, the CDR3 is TGTGCCAGCAGCCGCGGTTCTCTACTAGCGGGGGGGAACGAGCAGTTCTTC. Amino acids: CASSRGSLLAGGNEQFF.

The chain combines TRBV28 with TRBJ1-2; 9 positions match TRBD1. Germline V CDR1 and CDR2: MDHEN, SYDVKM. The CDR3 has 15 residues. Trimming took 3 bases from V and 9 from J; bases not matched to a gene: 11. As DNA, the CDR3 is TGTGCCAGCAGTTTCGAGGGACAGGGCCCTATGAGCTACACCTTC. Translating gives CASSFEGQGPMSYTF.

Here the CDR3 reads CAITRDRVDYGYTF. The CDR3 region has the DNA TGTGCCATCACTCGGGACAGGGTAGACTATGGCTACACCTTC. The chain has TRBV10-3 and TRBJ1-2; 9 positions agree with TRBD1. This CDR3 has 14 amino acids. The germline V gene has CDR1 ENHRY and CDR2 SYGVKD. Trimming took 7 bases from V and 3 from J; bases not matched to a gene: 6.